The 16 T cell receptor beta chains below all came from one sample that was sequenced in a study of spatial heterogeneity in lung cancer. Time point noted: blood at routine non-recurrence follow-up after resection. Whole RNA, isolated from tumor, nontumor lung or frozen PBMC, was sequenced without prior sorting. TCRdb fed the 5' RACE reads into MiXCR, producing one record per CDR3 protein. The data contain some 120,000 distinct CDR3 sequences, 12% of them seen just once; the ten biggest clones take up roughly 15%. The sample was PBMCs, taken at follow-up. The receptors originated from a male donor with early-stage non-small cell lung cancer.

This clonotype has just a few counts. The chain's CDR3 is CATSEGGQGVAKNIQYF. CDR3 bases: TGTGCCACCAGTGAAGGAGGGCAGGGAGTAGCCAAAAACATTCAGTACTTC. The chain employs TRBV24-1 and TRBJ2-4; D possibly corresponds to TRBD2 (6 bases). The CDR3 sequence is 17 residues long. V was pared by 4 bases and J by 0 bases, with 15 bases between. Germline lookup yields CDR1 KGHDR and CDR2 SFDVKD.

This clonotype was counted only a few times. CDR3 nucleotides: TGTGCCAGCAGTTCCCGACAGACGAACACTGAAGCTTTCTTT. It encodes CASSSRQTNTEAFF. The rearrangement joins TRBV27 to TRBJ1-1, with a weak D call TRBD1 (5 bases). Germline loops: CDR1 MNHEY, CDR2 SMNVEV (reference sequence). The CDR3 extends over 14 amino acids. V gave up 4 bases and J gave up 1 base, with 10 bases separating them.

The rearrangement links TRBV4-2 to TRBJ2-7, with D hard to call. Deletions cut 4 bases from V and 4 bases from J, with 23 bases between. The CDR3 extends over 17 amino acids. From germline, CDR1 is LGHNA and CDR2 YNFKEQ. The CDR3 DNA reads as TGTGCCAGCAGCCCGCGCATAGGGCTGCCTTATTTATACGAGCAGTACTTC. Protein: CASSPRIGLPYLYEQYF.

This sequence joins TRBV7-9 and TRBJ1-1; D is unclear. Trimming took 8 bases from V and 1 from J, leaving 11 bases between them. Germline V gene sequence: CDR1 SEHNR, CDR2 FQNEAQ (reference sequence). The CDR3 consists of 13 residues. CDR3 protein: CASAGRANTEAFF. CDR3 nucleotides: TGTGCCAGCGCGGGGAGGGCGAACACTGAAGCTTTCTTT.

This clonotype was seen only a few times. The chain links TRBV5-8 to TRBJ1-1, with 8 bases fitting TRBD1. Germline CDR1 reads SGHTS; CDR2 reads YDEGEE. The CDR3 length is 18 residues. V lost 0 bases, J lost 0 bases, and 10 bases stayed unmatched. CDR3 region: CASSLGSIAGGLNTEAFF. Written as DNA, the CDR3 is TGTGCCAGCAGCTTGGGATCGATCGCAGGGGGCCTGAACACTGAAGCTTTCTTT.

In DNA form, the CDR3 reads TGCAGCGTTGAAGGGAGGAATCGGACTAGCGGCTACAATGAGCAGTTCTTC. Its protein product is CSVEGRNRTSGYNEQFF. This sequence joins TRBV29-1 and TRBJ2-1; 10 bases agree with TRBD2. Germline loops: CDR1 SQVTM, CDR2 ANQGSEA. Trimming at V came to 1 base and at J to 3 bases, leaving 9 bases not matched to a gene. The CDR3 covers 17 residues.

There are a few counts of this clonotype. The chain joins TRBV5-1 to TRBJ2-3, with TRBD1 identical over 7 bases. The CDR3 runs 16 residues. Per the germline V gene, CDR1 is SGHRS and CDR2 is YFSETQ. The V gene end was trimmed by 0 bases and the J gene end by 1 base; junction bases not matched to a gene: 5. The chain's CDR3 is CASSLANGQGTDTQYF. In nucleotides, the CDR3 is TGCGCCAGCAGCTTGGCCAATGGACAGGGCACAGATACGCAGTATTTT.

For this clonotype: The junction does not match germline at one end; this may be a read error. The chain links TRBV28 to TRBJ2-7; D perhaps matches TRBD1 (5 bases). Germline V gene lookup returns CDR1 MDHEN and CDR2 SYDVKM. The CDR3 has 14 amino acids. The CDR3 protein is CASSLTVPRGERYF. The CDR3 DNA is TGTGCCAGCAGTTTGACAGTACCTAGGGGCGAGCGGTACTTC. Based on the CDR3 plus reference TRBV28 and TRBJ2-7, the full variable domain is DVKVTQSSRYLVKRTGEKVFLECVQDMDHENMFWYRQDPGLGLRLIYFSYDVKMKEKGDIPEGYSVSREKKERFSLILESASTNQTSMYLCASSLTVPRGERYFGPGTRLTVT.

The J gene is TRBJ2-2, the V gene TRBV4-2; D tentatively fits TRBD1 or TRBD2 (5 bases each). This CDR3 comprises 16 residues. V shed 5 bases and J shed 8 bases, with 21 bases lying between them. Germline V gene lookup returns CDR1 LGHNA and CDR2 YNFKEQ. The CDR3 coding sequence is TGTGCCAGCAGCGAAGCCCCCTCAGGGAGAGGAGGGGAGCTGTTTTTT. This codes for CASSEAPSGRGGELFF.

The sample holds a few counts of this clonotype. V gene TRBV12-3 or TRBV12-4 combines with J gene TRBJ1-1; 9 bases match TRBD1. V lost 7 bases to trimming and J lost 8 bases; unmatched junction nucleotides: 8. The CDR3 spans 13 residues. The CDR3 region has the DNA TGTGCCAGCACCCTGGACAGGGGAAGAGAAGCTTTCTTT. Protein sequence: CASTLDRGREAFF.

V and J are TRBV4-2 and TRBJ1-1; tentative D call: TRBD1 (5 bases). This CDR3 is built from 15 residues. Germline V gene sequence: CDR1 LGHNA, CDR2 YNFKEQ. Trimming took off 0 bases at V and 0 bases at J, with 8 bases between the two ends. This CDR3 reads CASSQEQVMNTEAFF. Written as DNA, the CDR3 is TGTGCCAGCAGCCAAGAACAGGTAATGAACACTGAAGCTTTCTTT.

This clonotype was detected many times. The rearrangement links TRBV5-1 to TRBJ2-5; maybe TRBD1 (5 bases). The germline V gene has CDR1 SGHRS and CDR2 YFSETQ. Trimming stripped 0 bases from V and 2 bases from J, with 14 bases between. This CDR3 spans 16 amino acids. The CDR3 coding sequence is TGCGCCAGCAGCTTGGTTTCCGGGCAGGGACAAGAGACCCAGTACTTC. Translation: CASSLVSGQGQETQYF.

The genes are TRBV6-6 and TRBJ2-2; no reliable D call. V was cut by 7 bases and J by 8 bases, with 14 bases left in between. This CDR3 is built from 13 residues. CDR1 MNHNY and CDR2 SVGAGI come from the germline V gene (reference sequence). The CDR3 sequence is CASIRSPRGELFF. CDR3 bases: TGTGCCAGCATTCGGTCCCCGAGGGGGGAGCTGTTTTTT.

The J gene is TRBJ1-1, the V gene TRBV9, with D maybe TRBD1 (5 bases). The V end was cut by 0 bases, the J end by 3 bases, with 15 bases between. CDR1 is SGDLS, CDR2 YYNGEE, per germline. There are 16 residues in the CDR3. As DNA, the CDR3 is TGTGCCAGCAGCGTAGGCCTAGGAGGGGAGGACACTGAAGCTTTCTTT. Translating it yields CASSVGLGGEDTEAFF.

This clonotype occurred many times. The chain recombines TRBV12-3 or TRBV12-4 with TRBJ1-5, with D possibly TRBD1 on 6 matching bases. The ends were cut back, 3 bases at V and 2 bases at J, with 14 bases in the middle. The CDR3 runs to 16 residues. This chain's CDR3 is CASSFAGASGNQPQHF. DNA of the CDR3: TGTGCCAGCAGTTTCGCAGGGGCCTCGGGCAATCAGCCCCAGCATTTT.

J is TRBJ1-6 and V is TRBV4-2, with 9 positions matching TRBD1. V dropped 1 base and J dropped 6; count of bases not matched to a gene: 7. In germline, CDR1 is LGHNA, CDR2 YNFKEQ. The CDR3 contains 17 residues. This CDR3 reads CASSQGAGQGSNSPLHF. Here the CDR3 DNA reads TGTGCCAGCAGCCAAGGAGCGGGACAGGGAAGTAATTCACCCCTCCACTTT.